Listed below are T cell receptor beta chains from one sample, sequenced in a study of technical replicates of blood from several donors. The data were produced by immunoSEQ multiplex PCR, yet TCRdb's version contains in-frame clones alone and is incomplete. Here the sample spans 65,000 to 95,000 clones, approximately 86% being singletons. What was sequenced was PBMCs. The receptors shown here come from a human donor in good health. Some clones in this sample may be carry-over from other donors' samples. Each CDR3 is given with its conserved first and last residue. A row's size may be missing; if present it is once, few, many or a size class.

TRBV11-1	.	TRBJ2-1	CASSLRDEQFF
TRBV5-6	.	TRBJ1-5	CASSRAGTGRQPQHF
TRBV7-3	.	TRBJ2-5	CASSLNPLAIGETQYF
TRBV7-2	.	TRBJ2-5	CASSLGAEETQYF
TRBV7-3	.	TRBJ2-3	CASSEPGRDTQYF
TRBV2	.	TRBJ1-2	CASRQRDKPNYGYTF
TRBV4-2	few	TRBJ2-5	CASSHTSGGQETQYF
TRBV6-4	.	TRBJ2-3	CASSSTSTDTQYF
TRBV5-1	.	TRBJ1-2	CASSLAEGPNYGYTF
TRBV7-2	.	TRBJ2-1	CASSLTKAGRGRYEQFF
TRBV30	few	TRBJ2-7	CAWSGDSVYEQYF
TRBV4-2	.	TRBJ1-3	CASSQIPGTGLSGNTIYF
TRBV15	.	TRBJ2-5	CATSNRGLQETQYF
TRBV10-3	.	TRBJ2-1	CAISELSNEQFF
TRBV7-2	.	TRBJ2-2	CASSYGVNTGELFF
TRBV19	.	TRBJ2-7	CASSHPGGGPYEQYF
TRBV12-5	.	TRBJ2-5	CASGFRVGGRLRETQYF
TRBV5-1	.	TRBJ1-3	CASSLGTGPGNTIYF
TRBV4-2	.	TRBJ2-7	CASSQRYEQYF
TRBV18	.	TRBJ2-3	CASSPRAGAGDTQYF
TRBV6-5	.	TRBJ1-3	CASSSNAGISGNTIYF
TRBV10-3	.	TRBJ1-3	CAITTPQTGSGNTIYF
TRBV7-2	.	TRBJ1-5	CASSLGGRGGNQPQHF
TRBV18	.	TRBJ2-1	CASSPERTEQFF
TRBV28	.	TRBJ1-6	CASTSPYNSPLHF
TRBV4-1	once	TRBJ1-2	CASSQDESKNYGYTF
TRBV9	.	TRBJ2-7	CASSVGDRDYEQYF
TRBV7-6	.	TRBJ2-7	CASSTRQGPYEQYF
TRBV2	few	TRBJ2-1	CASSLAGGSHNEQFF
TRBV6-5	.	TRBJ2-7	CASSRGQGQNEQYF
TRBV6-5	.	TRBJ2-3	CASSNLFADTQYF
TRBV11-2	.	TRBJ2-7	CASRRLAGTYEQYF
TRBV19	.	TRBJ1-1	CASSSRGYTEAFF
TRBV7-9	.	TRBJ1-3	CASSWLGDISGNTIYF
TRBV5-1	.	TRBJ2-6	CASSLGSSGANVLTF
TRBV9	.	TRBJ2-5	CASSVSSGGHQETQYF
TRBV4-1	.	TRBJ2-7	CASSQAYPGISYEQYF
TRBV6-6	.	TRBJ2-5	CASRPGTGFEETQYF
TRBV2	.	TRBJ2-1	CASSEYAGANEQFF
TRBV2	.	TRBJ2-3	CASSEGQGISTDTQYF
TRBV7-3	.	TRBJ2-2	CASSLGTSRSGELFF